This T cell receptor beta chain was sequenced during a study of blood T cell repertoires in COVID-19. Whole-study context: Acute and convalescent COVID-19 specimens originated in the United States, Italy and Spain.

The Seattle site enrolled patients during active infection and followed them longitudinally. The authors' processing: Amplification of reference gene primers was used by the study to estimate nucleated cell counts. The protocol was immunoSEQ multiplex PCR, while the TCRdb copy is restricted to in-frame clones and leaves out a portion. The DNA was the basis for D and trimming; V, J and clone size are from that table. The sample carries a few hundred thousand clones, approximately 80% recorded once. Germline V gives CDR1 SNHLY, CDR2 FYNNEI. Trimming took off 6 bases at V and 0 bases at J, with 21 bases between the two ends. The CDR3 consists of 18 residues.

The V gene is TRBV2, the J gene TRBJ2-1; D is possibly TRBD2 (5 bases). This sequence originates from a woman aged 80 or over with COVID-19, enrolled during active disease. Input material: peripheral blood. The CDR3 loop is CASSWAPGAASSYNEQFF. The CDR3 DNA follows: TGTGCCAGCAGCTGGGCCCCAGGAGCGGCAAGCTCCTACAATGAGCAGTTCTTC.